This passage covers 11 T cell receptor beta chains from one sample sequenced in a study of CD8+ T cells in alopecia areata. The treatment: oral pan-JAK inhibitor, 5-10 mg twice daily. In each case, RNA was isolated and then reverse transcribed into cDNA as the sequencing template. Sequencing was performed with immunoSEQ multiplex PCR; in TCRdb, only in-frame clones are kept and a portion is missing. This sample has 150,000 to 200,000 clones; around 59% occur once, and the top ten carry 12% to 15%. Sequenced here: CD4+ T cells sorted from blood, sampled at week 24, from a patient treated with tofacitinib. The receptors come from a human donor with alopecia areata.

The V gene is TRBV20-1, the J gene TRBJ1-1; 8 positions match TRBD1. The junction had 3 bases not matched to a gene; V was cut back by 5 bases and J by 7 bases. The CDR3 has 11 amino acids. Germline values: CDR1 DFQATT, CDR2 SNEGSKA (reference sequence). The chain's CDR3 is CSARGQDEAFF. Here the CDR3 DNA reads TGCAGTGCTCGGGGACAGGATGAAGCTTTCTTT.

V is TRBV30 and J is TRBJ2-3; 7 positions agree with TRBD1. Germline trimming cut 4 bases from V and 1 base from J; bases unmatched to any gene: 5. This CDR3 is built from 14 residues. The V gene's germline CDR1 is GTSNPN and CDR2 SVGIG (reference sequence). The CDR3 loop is CAWIHRGRTDTQYF. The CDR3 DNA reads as TGTGCCTGGATTCACAGGGGACGCACAGATACGCAGTATTTT. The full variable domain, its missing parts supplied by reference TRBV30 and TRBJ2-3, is SQTIHQWPATLVQPVGSPLSLECTVEGTSNPNLYWYRQAAGRGLQLLFYSVGIGQISSEVPQNLSASRPQDRQFILSSKKLLLSDSGFYLCAWIHRGRTDTQYFGPGTRLTVL.

CDR3 DNA sequence: TGTGCCAGCAGCTTAAGGACAGTCAAAAACATTCAGTACTTC. Amino acid sequence: CASSLRTVKNIQYF. The rearrangement joins TRBV7-2 to TRBJ2-4; TRBD1 is a possible D gene (6 bases). The CDR3 runs to 14 residues. Trimming pared 2 bases from V and 3 bases from J, leaving 8 bases between. The germline V gene encodes CDR1 SGHTA and CDR2 FQGNSA.

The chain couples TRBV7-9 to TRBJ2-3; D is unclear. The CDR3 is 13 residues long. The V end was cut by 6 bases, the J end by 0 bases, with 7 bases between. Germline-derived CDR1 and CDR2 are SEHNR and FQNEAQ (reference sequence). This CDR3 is CASRLYSTDTQYF. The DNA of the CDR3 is TGTGCCAGCAGATTATACAGCACAGATACGCAGTATTTT.

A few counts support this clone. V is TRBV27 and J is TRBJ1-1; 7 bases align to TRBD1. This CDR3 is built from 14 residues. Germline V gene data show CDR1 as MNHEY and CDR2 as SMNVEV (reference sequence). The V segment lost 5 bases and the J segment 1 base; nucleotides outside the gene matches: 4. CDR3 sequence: CASSVDRANTEAFF. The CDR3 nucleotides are TGTGCCAGCAGTGTCGACAGGGCGAACACTGAAGCTTTCTTT.

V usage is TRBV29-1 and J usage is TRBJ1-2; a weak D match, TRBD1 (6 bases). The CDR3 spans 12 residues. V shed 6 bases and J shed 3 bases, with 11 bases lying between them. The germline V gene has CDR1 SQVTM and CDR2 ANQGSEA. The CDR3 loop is CSVTNRDYGYTF. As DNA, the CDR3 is TGCAGCGTCACTAACAGGGACTATGGCTACACCTTC.

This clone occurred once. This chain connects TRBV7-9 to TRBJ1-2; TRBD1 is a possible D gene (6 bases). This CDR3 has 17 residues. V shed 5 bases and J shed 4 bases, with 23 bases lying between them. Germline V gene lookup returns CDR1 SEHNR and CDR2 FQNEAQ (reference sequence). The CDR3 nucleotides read TGTGCCAGCAGCCCGACGACAGGAACCAGCTATCCCTATGGCTACACCTTC. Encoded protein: CASSPTTGTSYPYGYTF.

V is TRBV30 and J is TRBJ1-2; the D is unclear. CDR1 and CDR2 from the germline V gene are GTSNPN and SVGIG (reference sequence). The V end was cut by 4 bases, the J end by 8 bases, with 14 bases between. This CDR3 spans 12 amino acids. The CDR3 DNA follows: TGTGCCTGGATTACGGATATCGGGGGCTACACCTTC. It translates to CAWITDIGGYTF. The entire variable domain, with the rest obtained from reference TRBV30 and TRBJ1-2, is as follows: SQTIHQWPATLVQPVGSPLSLECTVEGTSNPNLYWYRQAAGRGLQLLFYSVGIGQISSEVPQNLSASRPQDRQFILSSKKLLLSDSGFYLCAWITDIGGYTFGSGTRLTVV.

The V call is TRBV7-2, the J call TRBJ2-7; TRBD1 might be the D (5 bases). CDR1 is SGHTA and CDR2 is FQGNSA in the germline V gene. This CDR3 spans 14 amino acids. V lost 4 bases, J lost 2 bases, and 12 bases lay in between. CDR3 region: CASSWGRLAYEQYF. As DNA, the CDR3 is TGTGCCAGCAGCTGGGGCAGGCTGGCCTACGAGCAGTACTTC.

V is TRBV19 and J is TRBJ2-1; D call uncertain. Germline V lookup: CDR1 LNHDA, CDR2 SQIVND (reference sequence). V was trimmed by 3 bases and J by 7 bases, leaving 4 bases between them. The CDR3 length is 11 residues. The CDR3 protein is CASSILNEQFF. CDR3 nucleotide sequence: TGTGCCAGTAGTATCTTGAATGAGCAGTTCTTC.

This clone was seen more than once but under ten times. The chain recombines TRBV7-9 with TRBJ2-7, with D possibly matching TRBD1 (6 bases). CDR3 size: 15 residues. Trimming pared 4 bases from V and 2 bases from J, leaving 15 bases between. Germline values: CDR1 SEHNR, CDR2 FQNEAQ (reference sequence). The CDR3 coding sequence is TGTGCCAGCAGCTCTCCAGGGGCTGGCCCCTACGAGCAGTACTTC. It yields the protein CASSSPGAGPYEQYF.